This T cell receptor (beta chain) was captured by sequencing in a study of regulatory T cells in long-lasting Graves disease. Study observations and caveats: Under persistent disease, TRBV28, TRBJ1-2 and TRBJ2-5 were used preferentially. Since the sample size was small, accuracy may have been reduced.

Arm-PCR of CDR3 regions with iRepertoire HTBI primers generated TCR beta libraries. Using its own MiXCR run on the multiplex PCR reads, TCRdb lists one record per CDR3 protein. The sample lists roughly 440,000 distinct CDR3 sequences, about a sixth occurring once. There are 13 residues in the CDR3. Trimming took 8 bases from V and 8 from J, leaving 18 bases between them. Per germline, CDR1 MNHNS and CDR2 SASEGT. Time point denoted: newly diagnosed GD, antithyroid drugs for less than 3 months. Following extraction of RNA from PBMCs, that RNA was used to make the TCR library. Graves' disease diagnosis followed American Thyroid Association guidelines. Regarding this clonotype: Antigen: not known.

In addition, the sample was reused for a study of T cells in Graves' hyperthyroidism and ophthalmopathy.

Sequencing was performed on peripheral blood mononuclear cells (PBMCs), taken at new diagnosis, from a patient treated with antithyroid drugs. The sequence came from a woman between 18 and 29 years old with Graves disease. The chain employs TRBV6-1 and TRBJ1-2; D gene uncertain. Here the CDR3 DNA reads TGTGCCAGCTCCGAAGATTTCGGTTCGGGCTACACCTTC. It encodes CASSEDFGSGYTF.